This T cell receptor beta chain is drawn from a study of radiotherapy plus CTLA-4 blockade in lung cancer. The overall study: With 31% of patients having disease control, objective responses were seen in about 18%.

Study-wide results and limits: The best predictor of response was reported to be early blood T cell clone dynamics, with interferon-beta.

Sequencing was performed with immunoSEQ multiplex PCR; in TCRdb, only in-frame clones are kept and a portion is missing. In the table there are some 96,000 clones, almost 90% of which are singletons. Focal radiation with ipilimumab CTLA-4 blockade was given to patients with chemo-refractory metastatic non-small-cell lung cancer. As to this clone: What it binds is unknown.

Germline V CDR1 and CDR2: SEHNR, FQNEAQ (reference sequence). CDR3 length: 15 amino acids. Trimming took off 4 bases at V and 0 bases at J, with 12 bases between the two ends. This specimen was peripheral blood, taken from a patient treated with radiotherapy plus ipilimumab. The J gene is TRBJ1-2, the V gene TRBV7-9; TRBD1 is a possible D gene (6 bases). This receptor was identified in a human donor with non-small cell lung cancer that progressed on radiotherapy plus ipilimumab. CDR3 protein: CASSSQGWTNYGYTF. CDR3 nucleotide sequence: TGTGCCAGCAGCTCACAGGGCTGGACTAACTATGGCTACACCTTC.